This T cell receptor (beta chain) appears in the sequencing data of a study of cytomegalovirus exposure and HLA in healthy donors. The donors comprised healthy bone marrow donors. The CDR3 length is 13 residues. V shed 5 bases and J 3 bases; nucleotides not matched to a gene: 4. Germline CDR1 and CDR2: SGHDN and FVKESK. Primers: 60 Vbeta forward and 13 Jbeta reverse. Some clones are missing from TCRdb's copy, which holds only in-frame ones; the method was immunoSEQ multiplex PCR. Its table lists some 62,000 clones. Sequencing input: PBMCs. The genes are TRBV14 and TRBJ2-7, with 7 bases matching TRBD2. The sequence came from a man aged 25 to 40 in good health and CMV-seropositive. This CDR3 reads CASSGPGGYEQYF. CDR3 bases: TGTGCCAGCAGCGGACCGGGGGGCTACGAGCAGTACTTC.